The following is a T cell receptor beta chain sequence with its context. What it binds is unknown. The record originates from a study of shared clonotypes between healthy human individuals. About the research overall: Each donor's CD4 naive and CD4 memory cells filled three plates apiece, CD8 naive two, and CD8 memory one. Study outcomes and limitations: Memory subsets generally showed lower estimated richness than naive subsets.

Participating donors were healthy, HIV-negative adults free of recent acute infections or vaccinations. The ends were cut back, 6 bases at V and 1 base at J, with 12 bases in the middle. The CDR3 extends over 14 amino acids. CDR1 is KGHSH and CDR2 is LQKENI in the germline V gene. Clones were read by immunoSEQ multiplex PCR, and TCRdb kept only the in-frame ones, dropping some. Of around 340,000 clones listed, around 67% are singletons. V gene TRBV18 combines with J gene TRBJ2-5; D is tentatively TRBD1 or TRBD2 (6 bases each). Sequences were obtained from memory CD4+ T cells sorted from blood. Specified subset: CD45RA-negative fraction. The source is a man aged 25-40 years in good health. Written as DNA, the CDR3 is TGTGCCAGCTCCCGAAGGGGGGCCCAAGAGACCCAGTACTTC. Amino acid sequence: CASSRRGAQETQYF. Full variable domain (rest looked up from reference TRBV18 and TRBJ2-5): NAGVMQNPRHLVRRRGQEARLRCSPMKGHSHVYWYRQLPEEGLKFMVYLQKENIIDESGMPKERFSAEFPKEGPSILRIQQVVRGDSAAYFCASSRRGAQETQYFGPGTRLLVL.